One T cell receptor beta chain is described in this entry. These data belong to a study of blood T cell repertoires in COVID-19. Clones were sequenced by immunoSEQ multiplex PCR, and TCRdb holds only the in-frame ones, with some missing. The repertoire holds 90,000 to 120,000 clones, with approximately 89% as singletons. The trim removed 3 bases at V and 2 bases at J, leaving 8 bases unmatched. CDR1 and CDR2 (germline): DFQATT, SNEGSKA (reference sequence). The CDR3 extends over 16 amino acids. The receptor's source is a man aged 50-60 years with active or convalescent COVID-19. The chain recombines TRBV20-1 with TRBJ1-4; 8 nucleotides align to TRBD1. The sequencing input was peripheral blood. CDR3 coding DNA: TGCAGTGCTAGTGGGGGGAACAGGGGGACTAATGAAAAACTGTTTTTT. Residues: CSASGGNRGTNEKLFF.